This TCR beta chain was sequenced for a study of OX40 agonist ivuxolimab in advanced cancers. On the study more broadly: Those enrolled were approximately 78% male, with a mean age of 60 years and ages from roughly 20 to 85.

The CDR3 is 11 residues long. The ends were cut back, 0 bases at V and 11 bases at J, with 9 bases in the middle. In germline, CDR1 is SGHTS, CDR2 YDEGEE. Data came from immunoSEQ multiplex PCR; TCRdb stores just in-frame clones and leaves some out. The sample includes about 120,000 clones, approximately 90% seen only once; the top ten take 0.5% to 0.7%. Here the sequenced sample was CD4+ or CD8+ T cells sorted from blood, taken in a trial of the OX40 agonist ivuxolimab. V and J are TRBV5-8 and TRBJ2-7, with a tentative D call TRBD1 (6 bases). The sequence was collected from an adult with an advanced solid tumor such as melanoma, head and neck, liver or kidney cancer. The CDR3 region has the DNA TGTGCCAGCAGCTTGGACAGGGCGAAGTACTTC. Translated: CASSLDRAKYF.